The 32 T cell receptor beta chains reported below all come from one sample, sequenced in a study of T cell changes during pregnancy in multiple sclerosis. TCRdb's copy holds only in-frame clones and misses some; the assay was immunoSEQ multiplex PCR. The sample contains 75,000 to 95,000 clones, approximately 95% of which appear only once. This specimen consisted of CD4+ T cells from peripheral blood mononuclear cells, obtained after pregnancy. The receptors originated from a female donor with multiple sclerosis, enrolled in a pregnancy study.

This chain connects TRBV28 to TRBJ2-7, with TRBD2 matching over 10 bases. The CDR3 covers 14 residues. Looked up from germline, CDR1 is MDHEN and CDR2 is SYDVKM. Losses at the gene ends were 8 bases for V and 4 bases for J; bases not matched to a gene: 8. This CDR3 is CASQRAGGHYEQYF. CDR3 DNA sequence: TGTGCCAGCCAAAGAGCGGGAGGGCATTACGAGCAGTACTTC.

The table lists this clone with a count of one. The chain recombines TRBV7-8 with TRBJ2-7, with a weak D call TRBD2 (5 bases). Trimming shortened V by 5 bases and J by 0 bases, and 20 bases separated the two germline ends. The CDR3 contains 17 residues. Germline V lookup: CDR1 SGHVS, CDR2 FQNEAQ. The CDR3 DNA reads as TGTGCCAGCAGCCTGGACTCTCGTCCGGTTTTCTCCTACGAGCAGTACTTC. As protein: CASSLDSRPVFSYEQYF.

The chain employs TRBV19 and TRBJ2-7; TRBD1 agrees at 7 bases. The CDR3 runs 16 residues. V gave up 6 bases and J gave up 0 bases; unmatched junction bases: 11. Looked up from germline, CDR1 is LNHDA and CDR2 is SQIVND (reference sequence). DNA for the CDR3: TGTGCCAGTAGCCCCCCCCGGGACAGATACTCCTACGAGCAGTACTTC. Encoded protein: CASSPPRDRYSYEQYF.

Concerning this clone itself: At the DNA level, this CDR3 is encoded by other sequences in the same sample as well. V usage is TRBV4-2 and J usage is TRBJ2-7; TRBD2 matches 7 bases. The CDR3 length is 15 residues. J was trimmed by 3 bases and V by 0 bases; bases with no gene match: 5. Germline CDR1 LGHNA, CDR2 YNFKEQ. CDR3 protein: CASSQDRASGYEQYF. CDR3 in DNA: TGTGCCAGCAGCCAAGATCGGGCTAGCGGCTACGAGCAGTACTTC.

The chain joins TRBV7-2 to TRBJ1-2, with D uncertain. CDR3 length equals 14 residues. In germline, CDR1 is SGHTA, CDR2 FQGNSA. Deletions cut 1 base from V and 7 bases from J, with 13 bases between. CDR3 coding DNA: TGTGCCAGCAGCTTAGGGAGGCAACCAAGTGGCTACACCTTC. Its protein product is CASSLGRQPSGYTF.

The chain has TRBV6-5 and TRBJ2-2; TRBD2 might be the D (6 bases). The V gene's germline CDR1 is MNHEY and CDR2 SVGAGI. CDR3 length: 15 residues. V lost 7 bases and J 0 bases, leaving 12 bases between the germline ends. CDR3 region: CASTDGGANTGELFF. In DNA, the CDR3 is TGTGCCAGCACCGACGGAGGGGCGAACACCGGGGAGCTGTTTTTT.

The chain joins TRBV4-2 to TRBJ1-2; D gene ambiguous. From germline, CDR1 is LGHNA and CDR2 YNFKEQ. The V end was cut by 0 bases, the J end by 0 bases, with 5 bases between. CDR3 length: 14 amino acids. As DNA, the CDR3 is TGTGCCAGCAGCCAAGATCTAACTAACTATGGCTACACCTTC. Translating gives CASSQDLTNYGYTF.

Turning to this clone: Different DNA sequences within this sample yield the same CDR3. The rearrangement links TRBV30 to TRBJ2-5, with a tentative D call TRBD2 (6 bases). Germline lookup yields CDR1 GTSNPN and CDR2 SVGIG (reference sequence). V was cut by 0 bases and J by 4 bases, with 9 bases left in between. CDR3 size: 13 residues. The CDR3: CAWSVLAGETQYF. The CDR3 region has the DNA TGTGCCTGGAGTGTACTAGCCGGAGAGACCCAGTACTTC.

The CDR3 sequence is CASSLREEAFF. The CDR3 nucleotides read TGTGCCAGCAGTTTGAGGGAAGAAGCTTTCTTT. The gene calls are TRBV28 and TRBJ1-1; D not resolved. V was pared by 3 bases and J by 8 bases, with 7 bases between. Germline loops: CDR1 MDHEN, CDR2 SYDVKM. This CDR3 has 11 residues.

This clone came up once. The CDR3 region is CASSAQGAGAYNEQFF. The CDR3 nucleotides are TGCGCCAGCAGCGCCCAGGGAGCGGGAGCCTACAATGAGCAGTTCTTC. The rearrangement joins TRBV5-1 to TRBJ2-1; 8 bases line up with TRBD2. Germline CDR1 reads SGHRS; CDR2 reads YFSETQ. The CDR3 is 16 residues long. The V segment lost 4 bases and the J segment 2 bases; nucleotides outside the gene matches: 8.

Regarding this clone: Relative to the germline gene, one junction end is altered; a read error may explain this. The V gene is TRBV28, the J gene TRBJ2-3; 9 bases are shared with TRBD2. There are 12 residues in the CDR3. Germline CDR1 MDHEN, CDR2 SYDVKM. The CDR3, as DNA: TGTGCCAGCAGCTATTCGGGACTAGCCTCGACATTT. It is translated as CASSYSGLASTF.

The chain combines TRBV18 with TRBJ2-7; D is undetermined. This CDR3 region has 16 residues. CDR1 and CDR2 from the germline V gene are KGHSH and LQKENI. V was shortened by 2 bases and J by 5 bases, with 19 bases between the two germline ends. In nucleotides, the CDR3 is TGTGCCAGCTCACCAGGATTCCTACGAGGATTCAACGAGCAGTACTTC. Translation: CASSPGFLRGFNEQYF.

V gene TRBV5-1 combines with J gene TRBJ1-1; 8 bases align to TRBD1. Germline trimming cut 3 bases from V and 4 bases from J; bases unmatched to any gene: 8. CDR1 SGHRS and CDR2 YFSETQ come from the germline V gene. The CDR3 runs to 15 residues. In DNA form, the CDR3 reads TGCGCCAGCAGCTCGGATACAGGGGGTAGCACTGAAGCTTTCTTT. Its protein product is CASSSDTGGSTEAFF.

V is TRBV28 and J is TRBJ2-7, with 11 bases that match TRBD1. CDR1 and CDR2 (germline): MDHEN, SYDVKM. V trimming: 2 bases; J trimming: 6 bases; junction bases outside the gene matches: 6. The CDR3 runs 15 residues. The CDR3 nucleotides are TGTGCCAGCAGTTTACCCGGACAGGGGGCCCTCGAGCAGTACTTC. Residues: CASSLPGQGALEQYF.

The chain employs TRBV7-2 and TRBJ1-3; 7 bases agree with TRBD1. CDR3 size: 14 residues. Germline V gene lookup returns CDR1 SGHTA and CDR2 FQGNSA. The V and J ends lost 5 bases and 0 bases, in that order; junction bases with no gene match: 1. CDR3 in amino acids: CASSDRASGNTIYF. The CDR3 region has the DNA TGTGCCAGCAGCGACAGGGCCTCTGGAAACACCATATATTTT.

The V and J genes are TRBV29-1 and TRBJ1-2; D ambiguous. The germline CDR1 and CDR2 sequences are SQVTM and ANQGSEA. V was clipped by 4 bases and J by 5 bases, with 8 bases between them. The CDR3 length is 11 residues. The CDR3 nucleotides read TGCAGCGTTGGAGGAAATTATGGCTACACCTTC. Encoded protein: CSVGGNYGYTF. Full variable domain (rest looked up from reference TRBV29-1 and TRBJ1-2): SAVISQKPSRDICQRGTSLTIQCQVDSQVTMMFWYRQQPGQSLTLIATANQGSEATYESGFVIDKFPISRPNLTFSTLTVSNMSPEDSSIYLCSVGGNYGYTFGSGTRLTVV.

The chain links TRBV19 to TRBJ2-1, with 7 positions matching TRBD2. Unmatched junction bases numbered 12, after V lost 7 bases and J lost 3 bases. CDR1 and CDR2 (germline): LNHDA, SQIVND (reference sequence). The CDR3 extends over 16 amino acids. The CDR3 sequence: CASNNPVLAGYNEQFF. CDR3 nucleotides: TGTGCCAGTAACAATCCGGTGTTAGCGGGCTACAATGAGCAGTTCTTC.

This clone was counted a few times. V usage is TRBV28 and J usage is TRBJ1-2; D is unresolved. Germline CDR1 MDHEN, CDR2 SYDVKM. This CDR3 has 11 residues. With 6 bases removed from V and 4 bases from J, the gap between germline ends came to 6 bases. The CDR3 sequence: CASRNSYGYTF. The CDR3 bases are TGTGCCAGCAGGAACAGCTATGGCTACACCTTC.

This chain uses TRBV6-4 with TRBJ2-2; 10 bases are shared with TRBD1. CDR1 and CDR2 from the germline V gene are MRHNA and SNTAGT. This CDR3 is built from 17 residues. Losses at the gene ends were 2 bases for V and 2 bases for J; bases not matched to a gene: 5. The CDR3, as DNA: TGTGCCAGCAGTGACGCGACAGGGGGCGAAAACACCGGGGAGCTGTTTTTT. As protein: CASSDATGGENTGELFF.

This sequence joins TRBV6-5 and TRBJ1-1; D is possibly TRBD1 (5 bases). Germline lookup yields CDR1 MNHEY and CDR2 SVGAGI. The CDR3 runs to 12 residues. V was cut by 5 bases and J by 7 bases, with 11 bases left in between. In DNA form, the CDR3 reads TGTGCCAGCAGTCATCGACAGAATGAAGCTTTCTTT. Translation: CASSHRQNEAFF.

The chain links TRBV14 to TRBJ1-1; no definite D call. The CDR3 has 17 amino acids. Trimming removed 0 bases from V and 3 bases from J, with 17 bases in between. The germline V gene has CDR1 SGHDN and CDR2 FVKESK. Here the CDR3 reads CASSQDRRTSADTEAFF. For the CDR3, the DNA is TGTGCCAGCAGCCAAGATCGGAGGACCTCGGCGGACACTGAAGCTTTCTTT.

The genes are TRBV19 and TRBJ2-5, with 10 bases matching TRBD1. The germline gives CDR1 LNHDA, CDR2 SQIVND (reference sequence). This CDR3 comprises 16 residues. The trim removed 3 bases at V and 3 bases at J, leaving 7 bases unmatched. The CDR3 region is CASSISGTGVKETQYF. In nucleotides, the CDR3 is TGTGCCAGTAGTATTTCCGGGACAGGGGTTAAAGAGACCCAGTACTTC.

This chain connects TRBV7-6 to TRBJ2-5; D not certain. This CDR3 spans 14 amino acids. The germline CDR1 and CDR2 sequences are SGHVS and FNYEAQ. Trimming pared 2 bases from V and 2 bases from J, leaving 9 bases between. Here the CDR3 DNA reads TGTGCCAGCAGCTTACAGGTCAAACAAGAGACCCAGTACTTC. It yields the protein CASSLQVKQETQYF.

The V call is TRBV6-4, the J call TRBJ1-1; no clear D gene. CDR1 and CDR2 from the germline V gene are MRHNA and SNTAGT. Trimming cost V 6 bases and J 2 bases, with 13 bases left between them. This CDR3 region has 14 residues. CDR3 nucleotide sequence: TGTGCCAGCAGAGATACGAACAGTAACACTGAAGCTTTCTTT. Translation gives CASRDTNSNTEAFF.

The chain has TRBV11-2 and TRBJ1-1; 12 bases are shared with TRBD1. This CDR3 comprises 17 residues. The J segment lost 0 bases and the V segment lost 3 bases, leaving 5 bases of the junction unmatched. The germline V gene has CDR1 SGHAT and CDR2 FQNNGV. For the CDR3, the DNA is TGTGCCAGCAGCTTCCCCCGGGACAGGGGGCTGAACACTGAAGCTTTCTTT. Translating gives CASSFPRDRGLNTEAFF.

A few counts support this clone. The genes are TRBV9 and TRBJ2-2; D unclear. The CDR3 runs 13 residues. Germline V gene lookup returns CDR1 SGDLS and CDR2 YYNGEE. Trimming stripped 0 bases from V and 3 bases from J, with 3 bases between. The DNA of the CDR3 is TGTGCCAGCAGCGTAGGGCACACCGGGGAGCTGTTTTTT. Translation: CASSVGHTGELFF.

J is TRBJ2-7 and V is TRBV28, with TRBD1 identical over 9 bases. J was trimmed by 3 bases and V by 4 bases; bases with no gene match: 7. This CDR3 has 15 amino acids. Germline lookup yields CDR1 MDHEN and CDR2 SYDVKM. The CDR3 spells CASSSPGQGLYEQYF. CDR3 nucleotides: TGTGCCAGCAGTTCTCCGGGACAGGGCCTCTACGAGCAGTACTTC.

This clone has a single count. The chain links TRBV6-1 to TRBJ2-1, with D possibly being TRBD1 (6 bases). The V and J ends lost 3 bases and 8 bases respectively, with 14 bases between them. Germline V gene sequence: CDR1 MNHNS, CDR2 SASEGT. The CDR3 totals 14 residues. As DNA, the CDR3 is TGTGCCAGCAGTGAGGGGACATGGGCTTATGAGCAGTTCTTC. It is translated as CASSEGTWAYEQFF.

This clone was counted once. This chain uses TRBV19 with TRBJ1-5; 12 nucleotides align to TRBD1. This CDR3 spans 20 amino acids. Germline lookup yields CDR1 LNHDA and CDR2 SQIVND (reference sequence). With V trimmed by 6 bases and J by 0 bases, 15 bases remained unmatched. The CDR3 sequence is CASRGTGGGIGRNSNQPQHF. The CDR3 region has the DNA TGTGCCAGTAGAGGGACAGGGGGCGGAATCGGGCGGAATAGCAATCAGCCCCAGCATTTT.

The chain carries TRBV28 and TRBJ2-1; D is unresolved. CDR1 and CDR2 (germline): MDHEN, SYDVKM. V was trimmed by 8 bases and J by 7 bases, leaving 12 bases between them. The CDR3 consists of 12 residues. The CDR3 region is CASSLNRNEQFF. The CDR3 DNA is TGTGCCAGCTCCCTTAATAGAAATGAGCAGTTCTTC.

V gene TRBV2 combines with J gene TRBJ2-7, with D perhaps matching TRBD2 (6 bases). The V and J ends lost 5 bases and 5 bases respectively, with 19 bases between them. CDR3 size: 15 residues. Germline V lookup: CDR1 SNHLY, CDR2 FYNNEI. The CDR3 sequence: CASSYTGRPSDEQYF. CDR3 nucleotides: TGTGCCAGCAGTTACACGGGGAGGCCGTCTGACGAGCAGTACTTC.

This chain links TRBV28 with TRBJ1-4, with TRBD1 as a possible D gene (5 bases). V was shortened by 6 bases and J by 4 bases, with 12 bases between the two germline ends. CDR3 length: 14 residues. CDR1 is MDHEN, CDR2 SYDVKM, per germline. CDR3 amino acids: CASRQTDFNEKLFF. In DNA form, the CDR3 reads TGTGCCAGCAGACAGACAGACTTTAATGAAAAACTGTTTTTT.